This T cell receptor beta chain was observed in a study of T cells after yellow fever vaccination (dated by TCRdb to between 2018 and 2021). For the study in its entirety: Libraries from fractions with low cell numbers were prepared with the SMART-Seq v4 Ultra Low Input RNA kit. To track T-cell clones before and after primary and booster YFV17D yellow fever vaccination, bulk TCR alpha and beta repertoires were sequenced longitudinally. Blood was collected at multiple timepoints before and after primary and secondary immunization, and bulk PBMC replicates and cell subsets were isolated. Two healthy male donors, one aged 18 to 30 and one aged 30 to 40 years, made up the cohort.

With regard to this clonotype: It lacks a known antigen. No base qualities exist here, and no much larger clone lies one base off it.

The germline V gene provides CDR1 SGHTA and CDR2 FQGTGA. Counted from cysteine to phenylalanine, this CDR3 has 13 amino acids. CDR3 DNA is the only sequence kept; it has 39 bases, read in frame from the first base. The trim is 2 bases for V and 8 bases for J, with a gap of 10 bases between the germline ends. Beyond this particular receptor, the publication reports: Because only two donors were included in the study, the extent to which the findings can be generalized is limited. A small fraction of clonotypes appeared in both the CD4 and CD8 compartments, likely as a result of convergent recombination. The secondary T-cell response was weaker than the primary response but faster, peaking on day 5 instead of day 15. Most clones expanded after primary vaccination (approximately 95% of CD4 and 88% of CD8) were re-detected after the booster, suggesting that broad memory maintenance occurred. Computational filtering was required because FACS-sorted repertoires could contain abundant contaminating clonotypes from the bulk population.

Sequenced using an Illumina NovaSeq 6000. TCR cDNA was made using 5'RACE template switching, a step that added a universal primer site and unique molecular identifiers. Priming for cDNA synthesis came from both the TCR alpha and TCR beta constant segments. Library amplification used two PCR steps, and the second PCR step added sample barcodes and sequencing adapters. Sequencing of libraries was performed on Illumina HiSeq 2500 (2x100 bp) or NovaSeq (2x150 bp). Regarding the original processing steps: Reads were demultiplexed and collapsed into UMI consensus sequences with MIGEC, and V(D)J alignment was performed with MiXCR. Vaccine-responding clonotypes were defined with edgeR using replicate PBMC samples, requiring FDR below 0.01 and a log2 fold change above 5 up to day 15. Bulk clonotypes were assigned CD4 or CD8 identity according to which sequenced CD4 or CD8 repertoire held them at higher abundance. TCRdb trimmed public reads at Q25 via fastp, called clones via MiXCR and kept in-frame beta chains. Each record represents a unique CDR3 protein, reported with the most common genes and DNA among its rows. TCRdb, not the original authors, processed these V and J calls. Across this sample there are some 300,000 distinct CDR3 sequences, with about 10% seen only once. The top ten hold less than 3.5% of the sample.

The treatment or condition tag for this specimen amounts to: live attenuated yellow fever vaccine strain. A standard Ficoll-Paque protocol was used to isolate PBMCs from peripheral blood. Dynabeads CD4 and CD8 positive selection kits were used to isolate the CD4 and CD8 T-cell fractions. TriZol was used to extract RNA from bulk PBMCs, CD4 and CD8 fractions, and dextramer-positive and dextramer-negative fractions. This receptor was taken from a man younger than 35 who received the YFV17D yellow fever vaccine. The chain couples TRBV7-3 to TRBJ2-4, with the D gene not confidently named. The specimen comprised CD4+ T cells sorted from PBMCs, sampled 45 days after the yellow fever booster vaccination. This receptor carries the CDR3 CASSLYRPHIQYF. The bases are TGTGCCAGCAGCTTATACCGGCCGCACATTCAGTACTTC.